This T cell receptor beta chain was observed in a study of T cell changes during pregnancy in multiple sclerosis. Profiling relied on immunoSEQ multiplex PCR, and the TCRdb table lists in-frame clones only, not all of them. The sample holds around 68,000 clones, around nine tenths seen once. V shed 4 bases and J 3 bases; nucleotides not matched to a gene: 2. The germline gives CDR1 SGDLS, CDR2 YYNGEE. The CDR3 is 14 amino acids. This clonotype originated in a female donor with multiple sclerosis, enrolled in a pregnancy study. The chain couples TRBV9 to TRBJ1-4, with 8 bases that match TRBD1. The input for sequencing was CD4+ T cells from peripheral blood mononuclear cells, taken before pregnancy. Written as DNA, the CDR3 is TGTGCCAGCAGCACACAGGGGGCTAATGAAAAACTGTTTTTT. As protein: CASSTQGANEKLFF.